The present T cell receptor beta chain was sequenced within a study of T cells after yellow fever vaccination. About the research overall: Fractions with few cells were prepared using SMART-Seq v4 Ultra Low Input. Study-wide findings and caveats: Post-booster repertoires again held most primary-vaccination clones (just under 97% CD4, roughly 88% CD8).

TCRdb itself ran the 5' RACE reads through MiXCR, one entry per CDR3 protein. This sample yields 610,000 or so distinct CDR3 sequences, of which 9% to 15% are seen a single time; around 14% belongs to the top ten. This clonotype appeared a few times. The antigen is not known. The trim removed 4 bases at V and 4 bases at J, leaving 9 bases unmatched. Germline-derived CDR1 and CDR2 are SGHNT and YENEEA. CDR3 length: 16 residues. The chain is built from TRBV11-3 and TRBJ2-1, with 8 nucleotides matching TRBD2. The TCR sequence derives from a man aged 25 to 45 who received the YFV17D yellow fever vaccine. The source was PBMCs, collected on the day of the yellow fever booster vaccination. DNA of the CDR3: TGTGCCAGCAGCTCCAAAGGGACTAGTTTGTACAATGAGCAGTTCTTC. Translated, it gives CASSSKGTSLYNEQFF.